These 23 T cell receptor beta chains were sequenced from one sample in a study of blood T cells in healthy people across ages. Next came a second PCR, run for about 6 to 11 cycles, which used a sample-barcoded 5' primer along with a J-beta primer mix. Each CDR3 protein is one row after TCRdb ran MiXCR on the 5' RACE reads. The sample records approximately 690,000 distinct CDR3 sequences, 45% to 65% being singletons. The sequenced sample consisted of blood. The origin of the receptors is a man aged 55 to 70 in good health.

Here the CDR3 reads CSVPGFSYEQYF. CDR3 coding DNA: TGCAGTGTTCCAGGCTTCTCCTACGAGCAGTACTTC. The rearrangement joins TRBV20-1 to TRBJ2-7; D is ambiguous. This CDR3 is built from 12 residues. Germline CDR1 DFQATT, CDR2 SNEGSKA (reference sequence). V lost 7 bases and J lost 0, with 10 bases in between.

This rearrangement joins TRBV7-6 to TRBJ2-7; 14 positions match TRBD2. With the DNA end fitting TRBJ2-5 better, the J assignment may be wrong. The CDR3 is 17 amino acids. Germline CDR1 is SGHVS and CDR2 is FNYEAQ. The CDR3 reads CASSLGLAGGIRRTQYF. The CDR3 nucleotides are TGTGCCAGCAGCCTAGGACTAGCGGGGGGTATCCGCAGGACCCAGTACTTC.

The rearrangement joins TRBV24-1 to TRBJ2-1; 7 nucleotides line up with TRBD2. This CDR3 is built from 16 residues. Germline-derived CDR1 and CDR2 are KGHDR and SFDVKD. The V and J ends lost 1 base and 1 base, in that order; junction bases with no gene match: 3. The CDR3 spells CATSDFVGGSYNEQFF. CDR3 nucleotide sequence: TGTGCCACCAGTGATTTTGTCGGGGGGTCCTACAATGAGCAGTTCTTC.

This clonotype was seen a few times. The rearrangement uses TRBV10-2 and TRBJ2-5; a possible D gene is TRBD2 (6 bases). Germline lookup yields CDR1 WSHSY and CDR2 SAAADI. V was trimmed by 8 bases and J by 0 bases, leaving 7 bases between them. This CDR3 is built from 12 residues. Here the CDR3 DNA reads TGCGCCAGCCGGGACTACCAAGAGACCCAGTACTTC. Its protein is CASRDYQETQYF.

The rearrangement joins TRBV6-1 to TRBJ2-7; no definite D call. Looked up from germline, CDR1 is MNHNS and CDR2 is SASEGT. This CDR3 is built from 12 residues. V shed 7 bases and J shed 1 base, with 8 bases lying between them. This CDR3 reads CASIGNSYEQYF. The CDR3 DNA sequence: TGTGCCAGCATAGGGAATTCCTACGAGCAGTACTTC.

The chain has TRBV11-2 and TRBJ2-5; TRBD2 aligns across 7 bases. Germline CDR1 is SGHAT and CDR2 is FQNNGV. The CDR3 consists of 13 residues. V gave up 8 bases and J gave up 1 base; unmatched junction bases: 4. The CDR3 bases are TGTGCCAGCGCCACTAGCGTCCAAGAGACCCAGTACTTC. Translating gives CASATSVQETQYF.

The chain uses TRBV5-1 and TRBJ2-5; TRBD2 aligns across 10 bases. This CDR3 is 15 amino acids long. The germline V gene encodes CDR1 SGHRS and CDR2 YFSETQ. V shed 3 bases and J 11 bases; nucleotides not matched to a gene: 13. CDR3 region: CASSSWTSGPNEQYF. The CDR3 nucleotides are TGCGCCAGCAGCTCCTGGACTAGCGGCCCCAATGAGCAGTACTTC.

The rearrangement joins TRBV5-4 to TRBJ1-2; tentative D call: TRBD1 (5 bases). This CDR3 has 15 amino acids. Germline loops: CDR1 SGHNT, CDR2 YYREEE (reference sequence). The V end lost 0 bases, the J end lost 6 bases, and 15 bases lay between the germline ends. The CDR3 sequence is CASSLVGLDGNGYTF. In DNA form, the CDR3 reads TGTGCCAGCAGCTTGGTGGGACTGGACGGAAATGGCTACACCTTC.

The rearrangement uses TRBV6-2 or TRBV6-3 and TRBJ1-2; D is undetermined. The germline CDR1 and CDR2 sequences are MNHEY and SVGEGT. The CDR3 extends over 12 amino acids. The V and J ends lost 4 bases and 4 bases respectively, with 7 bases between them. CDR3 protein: CASSSVGYGYTF. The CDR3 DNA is TGTGCCAGCAGTTCGGTGGGCTATGGCTACACCTTC.

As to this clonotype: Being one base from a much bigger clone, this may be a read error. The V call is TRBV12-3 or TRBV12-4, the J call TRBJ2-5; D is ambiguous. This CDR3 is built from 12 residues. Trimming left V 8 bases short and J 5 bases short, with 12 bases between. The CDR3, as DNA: TGTGCCAGCGACACGAACGGGGAGACCCAGTACTTC. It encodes CASDTNGETQYF.

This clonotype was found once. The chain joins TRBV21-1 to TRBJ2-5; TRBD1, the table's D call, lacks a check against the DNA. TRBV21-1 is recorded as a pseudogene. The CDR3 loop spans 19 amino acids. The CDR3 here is CASSKDRTGVPSSYNEQYF. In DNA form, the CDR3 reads TGTGCCAGCAGCAAAGACAGGACAGGGGTCCCAAGCTCCTACAATGAGCAGTACTTC.

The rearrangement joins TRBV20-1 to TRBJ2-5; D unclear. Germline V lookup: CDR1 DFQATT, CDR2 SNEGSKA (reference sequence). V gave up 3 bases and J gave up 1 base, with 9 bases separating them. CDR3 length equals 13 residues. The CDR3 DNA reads TGCAGTGCTAGTAACCAGGCCCAAGAGACCCAGTACTTC. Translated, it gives CSASNQAQETQYF.

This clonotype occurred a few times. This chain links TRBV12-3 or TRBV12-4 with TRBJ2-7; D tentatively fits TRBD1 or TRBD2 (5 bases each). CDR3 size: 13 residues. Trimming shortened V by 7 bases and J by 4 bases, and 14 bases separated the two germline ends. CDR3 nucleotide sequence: TGTGCCAGCAAGGCTAGCTGGGGGTACGAGCAGTACTTC. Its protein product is CASKASWGYEQYF.

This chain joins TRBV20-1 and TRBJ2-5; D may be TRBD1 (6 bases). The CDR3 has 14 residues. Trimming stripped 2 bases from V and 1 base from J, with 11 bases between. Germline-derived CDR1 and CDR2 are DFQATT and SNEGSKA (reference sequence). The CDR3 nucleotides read TGCAGTGCTAGACGAGCAGGGGTCCAAGAGACCCAGTACTTC. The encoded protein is CSARRAGVQETQYF.

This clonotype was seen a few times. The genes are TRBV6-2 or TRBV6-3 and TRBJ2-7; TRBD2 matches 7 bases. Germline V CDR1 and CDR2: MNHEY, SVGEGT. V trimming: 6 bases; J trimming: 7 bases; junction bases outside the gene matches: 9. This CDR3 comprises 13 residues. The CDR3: CASRSGMRGEQYF. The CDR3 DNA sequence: TGTGCCAGCAGGAGCGGGATGAGAGGGGAGCAGTACTTC.

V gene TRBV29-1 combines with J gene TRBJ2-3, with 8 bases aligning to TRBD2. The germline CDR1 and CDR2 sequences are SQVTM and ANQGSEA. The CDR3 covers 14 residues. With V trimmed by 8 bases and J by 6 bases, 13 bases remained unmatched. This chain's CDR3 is CSSAGGGTGDTQYF. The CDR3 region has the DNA TGCAGCTCGGCGGGGGGCGGGACCGGGGATACGCAGTATTTT.

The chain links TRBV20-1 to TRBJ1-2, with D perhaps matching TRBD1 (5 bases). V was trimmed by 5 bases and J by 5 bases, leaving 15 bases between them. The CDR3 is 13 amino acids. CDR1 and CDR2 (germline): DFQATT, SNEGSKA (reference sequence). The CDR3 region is CSAPSPRAYGYTF. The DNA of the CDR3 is TGCAGTGCTCCCTCCCCCAGGGCTTATGGCTACACCTTC.

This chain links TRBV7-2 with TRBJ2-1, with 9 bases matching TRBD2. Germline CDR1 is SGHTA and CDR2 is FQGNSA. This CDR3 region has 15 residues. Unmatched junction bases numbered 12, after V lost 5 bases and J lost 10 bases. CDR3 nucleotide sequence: TGTGCCAGCAGCGAGACTAGCGGACTGTACAGGGAGCAGTTCTTC. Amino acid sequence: CASSETSGLYREQFF. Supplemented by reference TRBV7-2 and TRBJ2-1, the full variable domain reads GAGVSQSPSNKVTEKGKDVELRCDPISGHTALYWYRQSLGQGLEFLIYFQGNSAPDKSGLPSDRFSAERTGGSVSTLTIQRTQQEDSAVYLCASSETSGLYREQFFGPGTRLTVL.

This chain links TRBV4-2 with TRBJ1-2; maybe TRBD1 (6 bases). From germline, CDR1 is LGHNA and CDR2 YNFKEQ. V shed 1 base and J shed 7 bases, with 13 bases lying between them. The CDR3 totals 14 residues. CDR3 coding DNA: TGTGCCAGCAGCCAAGGGGGGCAGACGGGTGGCTACACCTTC. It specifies CASSQGGQTGGYTF.

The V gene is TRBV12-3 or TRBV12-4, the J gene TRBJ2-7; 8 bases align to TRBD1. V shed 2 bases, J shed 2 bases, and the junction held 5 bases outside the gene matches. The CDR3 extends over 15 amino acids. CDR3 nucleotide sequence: TGTGCCAGCAGTTTAAGTCAGGGGGCGGCCTACGAGCAGTACTTC. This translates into CASSLSQGAAYEQYF.

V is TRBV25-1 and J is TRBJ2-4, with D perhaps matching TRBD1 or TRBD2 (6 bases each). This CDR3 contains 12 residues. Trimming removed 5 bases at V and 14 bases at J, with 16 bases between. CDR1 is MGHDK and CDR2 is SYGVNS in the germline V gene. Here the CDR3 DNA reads TGTGCCAGCAGTCACGCCGGGGGCGCGAAGTACTTC. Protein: CASSHAGGAKYF.

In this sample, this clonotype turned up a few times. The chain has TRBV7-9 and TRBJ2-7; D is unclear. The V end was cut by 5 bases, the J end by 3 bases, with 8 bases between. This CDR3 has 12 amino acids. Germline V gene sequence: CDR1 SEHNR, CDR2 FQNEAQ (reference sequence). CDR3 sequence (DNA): TGTGCCAGCAGCCCCGACAACTACGAGCAGTACTTC. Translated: CASSPDNYEQYF.

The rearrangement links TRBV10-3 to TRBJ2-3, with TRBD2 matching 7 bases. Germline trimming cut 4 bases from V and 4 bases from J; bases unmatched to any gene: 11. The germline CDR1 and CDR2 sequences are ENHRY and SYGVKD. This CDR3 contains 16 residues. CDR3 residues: CAISGPGSGKADTQYF. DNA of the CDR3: TGTGCCATCAGTGGGCCAGGGAGCGGGAAGGCAGATACGCAGTATTTT.